Below are 3 T cell receptor beta chains sequenced from a single sample in a study of T cells after yellow fever vaccination. MiXCR, run by TCRdb on the 5' RACE reads, gives a single entry per CDR3 protein. The table shows 250,000 to 300,000 distinct CDR3 sequences, with approximately 8% occurring only once. The specimen was CD4+ T cells sorted from PBMCs, collected 5 days after the yellow fever booster vaccination. Every receptor here comes from a young man who received the YFV17D yellow fever vaccine.

This chain uses TRBV6-2 or TRBV6-3 with TRBJ1-1; D gene uncertain. The germline CDR1 and CDR2 sequences are MNHEY and SVGEGT. The CDR3 spans 13 residues. V lost 0 bases, J lost 1 base, and 3 bases lay in between. CDR3 protein: CASSYSSNTEAFF. CDR3 nucleotides: TGTGCCAGCAGTTACTCATCGAACACTGAAGCTTTCTTT.

Ten or more counts support this clonotype. V gene TRBV6-5 combines with J gene TRBJ1-1, with 7 nucleotides matching TRBD1. The V and J ends lost 2 bases and 11 bases, in that order; junction bases with no gene match: 23. The germline CDR1 and CDR2 sequences are MNHEY and SVGAGI. This CDR3 contains 18 residues. For the CDR3, the DNA is TGTGCCAGCAGTTACAACACAGGGGCTCTTTTATCGGATGCTGGGGCTTTCTTT. Translating gives CASSYNTGALLSDAGAFF.

This clonotype came up many times. Here the CDR3 DNA reads TGCAGCGGCGACAGGGAGAACACTGAAGCTTTCTTT. Translated, it gives CSGDRENTEAFF. The V gene is TRBV29-1, the J gene TRBJ1-1, with TRBD1 identical over 7 bases. Trimming at V came to 7 bases and at J to 1 base, leaving 3 bases not matched to a gene. Germline CDR1 and CDR2: SQVTM and ANQGSEA. This CDR3 is 12 amino acids long. The full variable domain, in which reference TRBV29-1 and TRBJ1-1 provide the parts outside the CDR3, is SAVISQKPSRDICQRGTSLTIQCQVDSQVTMMFWYRQQPGQSLTLIATANQGSEATYESGFVIDKFPISRPNLTFSTLTVSNMSPEDSSIYLCSGDRENTEAFFGQGTRLTVV.